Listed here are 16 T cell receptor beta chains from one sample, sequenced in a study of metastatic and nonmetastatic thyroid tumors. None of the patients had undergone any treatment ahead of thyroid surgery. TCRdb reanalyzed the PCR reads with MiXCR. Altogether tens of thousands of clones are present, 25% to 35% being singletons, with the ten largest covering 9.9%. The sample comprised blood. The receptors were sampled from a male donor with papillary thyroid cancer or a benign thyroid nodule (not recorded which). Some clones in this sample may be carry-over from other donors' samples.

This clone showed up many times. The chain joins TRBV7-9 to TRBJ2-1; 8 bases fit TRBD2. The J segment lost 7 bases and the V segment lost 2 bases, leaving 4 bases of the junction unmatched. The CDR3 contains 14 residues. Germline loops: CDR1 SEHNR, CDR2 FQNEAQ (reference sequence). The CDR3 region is CASSLRGGLNEQFF. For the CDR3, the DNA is TGTGCCAGCAGCTTACGGGGGGGGCTAAATGAGCAGTTCTTC.

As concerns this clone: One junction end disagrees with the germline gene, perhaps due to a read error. The DNA of the CDR3 is TGCATTGCTTGGACAGCCATTTATGGCTACACCTTC. It codes for CIAWTAIYGYTF. V gene TRBV20-1 combines with J gene TRBJ1-2, with D perhaps TRBD1 (6 bases). Germline values: CDR1 DFQATT, CDR2 SNEGSKA (reference sequence). This CDR3 has 12 amino acids.

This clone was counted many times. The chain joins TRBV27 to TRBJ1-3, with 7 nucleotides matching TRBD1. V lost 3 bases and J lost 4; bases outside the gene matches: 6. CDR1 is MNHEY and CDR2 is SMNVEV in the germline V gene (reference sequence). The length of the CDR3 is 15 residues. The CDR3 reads CASSFSGGGGNTIYF. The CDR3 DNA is TGTGCCAGCAGTTTTTCAGGGGGAGGAGGAAACACCATATATTTT.

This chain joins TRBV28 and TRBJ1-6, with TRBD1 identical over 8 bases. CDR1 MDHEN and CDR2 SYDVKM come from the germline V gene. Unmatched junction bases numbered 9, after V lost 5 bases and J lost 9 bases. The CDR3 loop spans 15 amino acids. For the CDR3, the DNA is TGTGCCAGCAGTGGGACCGGGACAGGTCTTTCACCCCTCCACTTT. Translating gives CASSGTGTGLSPLHF.

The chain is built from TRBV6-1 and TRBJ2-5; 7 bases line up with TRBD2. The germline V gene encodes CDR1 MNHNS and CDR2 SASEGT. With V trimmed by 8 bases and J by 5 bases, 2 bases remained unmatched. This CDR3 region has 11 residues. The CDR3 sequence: CASPGGETQYF. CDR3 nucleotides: TGTGCCAGCCCCGGGGGGGAGACCCAGTACTTC.

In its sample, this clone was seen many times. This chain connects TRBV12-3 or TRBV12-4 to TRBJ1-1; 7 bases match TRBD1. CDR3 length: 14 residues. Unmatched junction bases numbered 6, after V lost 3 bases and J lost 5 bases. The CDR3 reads CASSFRQGDTEAFF. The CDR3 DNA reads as TGTGCCAGCAGTTTCAGACAGGGTGATACTGAAGCTTTCTTT.

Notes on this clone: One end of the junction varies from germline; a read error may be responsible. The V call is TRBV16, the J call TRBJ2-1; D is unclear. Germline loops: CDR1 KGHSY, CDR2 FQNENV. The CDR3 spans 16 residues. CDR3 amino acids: CSSTQSATRNQNEQFF. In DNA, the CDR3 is TGTTCCAGCACCCAATCGGCTACTCGGAACCAAAATGAGCAGTTCTTC.

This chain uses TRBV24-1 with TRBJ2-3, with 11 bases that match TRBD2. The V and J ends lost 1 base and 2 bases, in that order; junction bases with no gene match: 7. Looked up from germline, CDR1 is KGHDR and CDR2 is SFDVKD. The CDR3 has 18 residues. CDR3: CATSDFVLAGAATDTQYF. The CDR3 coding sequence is TGTGCCACCAGTGATTTTGTACTAGCGGGGGCCGCCACAGATACGCAGTATTTT.

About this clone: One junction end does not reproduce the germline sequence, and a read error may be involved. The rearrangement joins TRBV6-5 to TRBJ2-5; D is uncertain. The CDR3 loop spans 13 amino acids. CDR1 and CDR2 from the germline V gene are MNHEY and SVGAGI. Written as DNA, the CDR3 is TGTGCCATCAGTTACTGGCTTCAGGAGACCCAGTACTTC. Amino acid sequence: CAISYWLQETQYF.

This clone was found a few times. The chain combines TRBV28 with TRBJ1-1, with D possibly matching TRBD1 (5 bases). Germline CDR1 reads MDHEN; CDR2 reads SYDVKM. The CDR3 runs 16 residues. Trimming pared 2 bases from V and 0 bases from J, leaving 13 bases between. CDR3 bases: TGTGCCAGCAGTTTACTGGGGGACCTCATGAACACTGAAGCTTTCTTT. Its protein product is CASSLLGDLMNTEAFF. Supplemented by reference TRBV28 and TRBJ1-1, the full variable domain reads DVKVTQSSRYLVKRTGEKVFLECVQDMDHENMFWYRQDPGLGLRLIYFSYDVKMKEKGDIPEGYSVSREKKERFSLILESASTNQTSMYLCASSLLGDLMNTEAFFGQGTRLTVV.

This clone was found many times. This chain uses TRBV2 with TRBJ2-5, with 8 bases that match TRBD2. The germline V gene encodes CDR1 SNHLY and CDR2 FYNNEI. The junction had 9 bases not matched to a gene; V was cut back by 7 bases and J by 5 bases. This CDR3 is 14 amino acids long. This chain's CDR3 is CASTDGGAVETQYF. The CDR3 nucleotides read TGTGCCAGCACTGACGGGGGGGCCGTTGAGACCCAGTACTTC.

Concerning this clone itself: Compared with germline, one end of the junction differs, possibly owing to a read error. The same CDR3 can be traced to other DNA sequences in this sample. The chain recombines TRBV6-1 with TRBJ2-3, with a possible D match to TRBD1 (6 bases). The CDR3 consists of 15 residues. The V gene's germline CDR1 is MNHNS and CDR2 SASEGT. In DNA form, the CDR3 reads TGTGCCAGCAGCGAAGAACGGGGACACACAGATACGCAGTATTTT. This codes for CASSEERGHTDTQYF.

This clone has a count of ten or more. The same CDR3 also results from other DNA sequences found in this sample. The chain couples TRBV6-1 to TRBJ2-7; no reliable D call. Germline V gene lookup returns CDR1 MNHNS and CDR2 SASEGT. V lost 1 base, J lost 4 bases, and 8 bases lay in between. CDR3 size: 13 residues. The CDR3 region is CASSEETAYEQYF. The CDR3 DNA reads TGTGCCAGCAGTGAAGAGACGGCTTACGAGCAGTACTTC.

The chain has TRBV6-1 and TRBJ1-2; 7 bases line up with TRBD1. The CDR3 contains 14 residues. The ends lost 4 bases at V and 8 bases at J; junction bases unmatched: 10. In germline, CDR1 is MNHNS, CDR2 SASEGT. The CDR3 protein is CASSVTGATRGYTF. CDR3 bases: TGTGCCAGCAGTGTAACAGGGGCGACAAGAGGCTACACCTTC.

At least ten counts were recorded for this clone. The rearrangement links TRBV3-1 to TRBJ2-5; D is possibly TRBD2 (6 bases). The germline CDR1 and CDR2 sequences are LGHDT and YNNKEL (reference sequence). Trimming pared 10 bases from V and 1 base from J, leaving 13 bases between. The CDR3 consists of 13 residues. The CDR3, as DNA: TGTGCCACCCATCCGCGGGGCCAAGAGACCCAGTACTTC. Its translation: CATHPRGQETQYF.

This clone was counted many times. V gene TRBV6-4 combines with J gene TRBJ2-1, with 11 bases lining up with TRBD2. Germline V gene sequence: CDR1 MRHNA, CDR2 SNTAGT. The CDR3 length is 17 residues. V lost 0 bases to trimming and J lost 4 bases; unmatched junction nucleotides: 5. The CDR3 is CASSDSGASGRYNEQFF. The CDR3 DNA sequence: TGTGCCAGCAGTGACTCGGGAGCTAGCGGGAGGTACAATGAGCAGTTCTTC.